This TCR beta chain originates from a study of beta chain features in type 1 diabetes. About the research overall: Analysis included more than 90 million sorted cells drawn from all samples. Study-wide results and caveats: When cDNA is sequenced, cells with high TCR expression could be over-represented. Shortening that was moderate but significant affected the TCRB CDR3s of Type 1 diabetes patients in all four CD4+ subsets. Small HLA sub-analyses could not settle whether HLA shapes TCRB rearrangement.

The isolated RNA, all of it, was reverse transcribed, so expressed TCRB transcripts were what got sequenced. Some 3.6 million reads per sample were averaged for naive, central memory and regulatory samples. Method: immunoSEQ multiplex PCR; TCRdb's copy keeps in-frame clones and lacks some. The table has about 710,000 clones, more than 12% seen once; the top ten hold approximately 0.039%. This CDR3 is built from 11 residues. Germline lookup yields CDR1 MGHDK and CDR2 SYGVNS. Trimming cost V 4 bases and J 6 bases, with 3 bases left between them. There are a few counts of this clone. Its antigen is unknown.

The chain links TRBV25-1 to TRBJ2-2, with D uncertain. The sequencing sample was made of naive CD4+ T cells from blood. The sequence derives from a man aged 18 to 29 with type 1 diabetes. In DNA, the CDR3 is TGTGCCAGCAGTGCCGCCGGGGAGCTGTTTTTT. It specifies CASSAAGELFF. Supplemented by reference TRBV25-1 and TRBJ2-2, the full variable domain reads EADIYQTPRYLVIGTGKKITLECSQTMGHDKMYWYQQDPGMELHLIHYSYGVNSTEKGDLSSESTVSRIRTEHFPLTLESARPSHTSQYLCASSAAGELFFGEGSRLTVL.